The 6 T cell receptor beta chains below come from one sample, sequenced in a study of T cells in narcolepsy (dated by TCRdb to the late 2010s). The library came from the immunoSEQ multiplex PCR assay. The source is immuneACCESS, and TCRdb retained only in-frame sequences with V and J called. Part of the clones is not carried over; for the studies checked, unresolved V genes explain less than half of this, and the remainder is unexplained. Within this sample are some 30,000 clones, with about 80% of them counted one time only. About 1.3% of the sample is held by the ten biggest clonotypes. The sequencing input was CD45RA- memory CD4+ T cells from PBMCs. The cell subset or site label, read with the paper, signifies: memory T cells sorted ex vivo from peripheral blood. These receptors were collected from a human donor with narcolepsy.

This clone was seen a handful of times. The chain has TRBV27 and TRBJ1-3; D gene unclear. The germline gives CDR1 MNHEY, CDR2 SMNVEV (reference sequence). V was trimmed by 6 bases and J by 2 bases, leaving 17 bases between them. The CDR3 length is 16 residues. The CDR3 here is CASSPGGYVPGNTIYF. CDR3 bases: TGTGCCAGCAGCCCCGGAGGGTACGTCCCTGGAAACACCATATATTTT.

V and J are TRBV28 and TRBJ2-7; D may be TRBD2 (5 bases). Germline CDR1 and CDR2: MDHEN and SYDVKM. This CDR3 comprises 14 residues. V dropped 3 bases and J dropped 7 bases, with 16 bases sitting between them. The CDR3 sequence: CASSLGHLAGEQYV. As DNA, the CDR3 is TGTGCCAGCAGTTTGGGTCATCTTGCGGGTGAGCAGTACGTC.

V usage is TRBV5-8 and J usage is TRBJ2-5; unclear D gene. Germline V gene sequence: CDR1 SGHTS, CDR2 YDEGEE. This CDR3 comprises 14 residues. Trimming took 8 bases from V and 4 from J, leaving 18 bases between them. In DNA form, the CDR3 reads TGTGCCAGAGCAAGCCCCCGTGGAAGAGAGACCCAGTACTTC. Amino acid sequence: CARASPRGRETQYF.

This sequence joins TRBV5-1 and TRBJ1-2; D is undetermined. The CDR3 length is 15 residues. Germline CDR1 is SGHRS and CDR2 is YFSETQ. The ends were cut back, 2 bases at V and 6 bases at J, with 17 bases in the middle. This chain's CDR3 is CASSFVSGGEHGYTF. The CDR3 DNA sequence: TGCGCCAGCAGCTTCGTCTCCGGCGGCGAACATGGCTACACCTTC.

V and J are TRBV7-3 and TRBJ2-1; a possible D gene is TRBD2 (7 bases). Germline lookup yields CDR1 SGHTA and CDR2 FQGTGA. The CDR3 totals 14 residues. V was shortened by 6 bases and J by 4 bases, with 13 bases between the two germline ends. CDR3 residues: CASRAGHDYNEQFF. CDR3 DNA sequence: TGTGCCAGCAGAGCGGGACATGATTACAATGAGCAGTTCTTC.

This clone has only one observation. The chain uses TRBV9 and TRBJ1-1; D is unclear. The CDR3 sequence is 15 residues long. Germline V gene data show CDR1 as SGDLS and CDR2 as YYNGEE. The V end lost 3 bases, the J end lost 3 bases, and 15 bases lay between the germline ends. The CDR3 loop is CASSAGEALDTEAFF. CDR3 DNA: TGTGCCAGCAGCGCCGGAGAGGCCCTGGACACTGAAGCTTTCTTT.